These 21 T cell receptor beta chains came from one sample sequenced in a study of cytomegalovirus exposure and HLA in healthy donors. It was with 60 Vbeta and 13 Jbeta primers that the PCR ran. Here immunoSEQ multiplex PCR was the method, and the copy in TCRdb shows in-frame clones only, minus some. The data show over 150,000 clones, with roughly 80% seen just once and 2.4% held by the top ten. Specimen: PBMCs. These receptors were obtained from a male donor in good health and CMV-seronegative.

The rearrangement links TRBV5-4 to TRBJ1-2; no firm D call. The CDR3 is 15 amino acids. With 1 base removed from V and 2 bases from J, the gap between germline ends came to 12 bases. Germline V gives CDR1 SGHNT, CDR2 YYREEE (reference sequence). This CDR3 is CASSLHVWANYGYTF. CDR3 nucleotides: TGTGCCAGCAGCTTGCACGTTTGGGCCAACTATGGCTACACCTTC. Variable domain in full (rest from reference TRBV5-4 and TRBJ1-2): ETGVTQSPTHLIKTRGQQVTLRCSSQSGHNTVSWYQQALGQGPQFIFQYYREEENGRGNFPPRFSGLQFPNYSSELNVNALELDDSALYLCASSLHVWANYGYTFGSGTRLTVV.

This chain joins TRBV18 and TRBJ2-3; 8 positions match TRBD2. CDR3 length equals 14 residues. Germline CDR1 reads KGHSH; CDR2 reads LQKENI. V was pared by 3 bases and J by 3 bases, with 2 bases of the junction left unmatched. CDR3 in amino acids: CASSPSGRTDTQYF. The CDR3 DNA reads TGTGCCAGCTCACCGAGCGGGAGAACAGATACGCAGTATTTT.

The chain has TRBV5-1 and TRBJ2-5, with a weak D call TRBD1 (5 bases). Trimming pared 5 bases from V and 5 bases from J, leaving 16 bases between. Germline CDR1 reads SGHRS; CDR2 reads YFSETQ. The CDR3 length is 14 residues. The CDR3 DNA follows: TGCGCCAGCAGTCAAAGACAAGGGGCCGAGACCCAGTACTTC. Residues: CASSQRQGAETQYF.

The rearrangement joins TRBV7-9 to TRBJ1-1, with TRBD1 matching over 7 bases. The ends lost 5 bases at V and 2 bases at J; junction bases unmatched: 5. CDR1 and CDR2 from the germline V gene are SEHNR and FQNEAQ (reference sequence). The CDR3 runs to 14 residues. The CDR3 coding sequence is TGTGCCAGCAGCACCAGGACAGGAAACACTGAAGCTTTCTTT. Translating it yields CASSTRTGNTEAFF.

This clone came up a few times. The chain is built from TRBV6-1 and TRBJ1-1, with D tentatively TRBD1 (6 bases). Germline V gives CDR1 MNHNS, CDR2 SASEGT. This CDR3 contains 14 residues. Trimming pared 4 bases from V and 0 bases from J, leaving 9 bases between. CDR3 amino acids: CASSVTGMNTEAFF. CDR3 bases: TGTGCCAGCAGTGTTACAGGGATGAACACTGAAGCTTTCTTT.

As DNA, the CDR3 is TGTGCCAGCAGTGGATCTTTCGGGACAGGGGGAAAGTCCGGAAACACCATATATTTT. Amino acid sequence: CASSGSFGTGGKSGNTIYF. This chain joins TRBV6-1 and TRBJ1-3, with TRBD1 matching over 11 bases. V trimming: 4 bases; J trimming: 4 bases; junction bases outside the gene matches: 15. There are 19 residues in the CDR3. In germline, CDR1 is MNHNS, CDR2 SASEGT.

Turning to this clone: A read error may account for a junction end that differs from germline. V is TRBV9 and J is TRBJ2-2; D might be TRBD1 (5 bases). Germline V CDR1 and CDR2: SGDLS, YYNGEE. The CDR3 has 15 amino acids. The CDR3 bases are TGTACCAGCAGCCTCCAATCTCAGGGAATCGGGGAGCTGTTTTTT. Protein: CTSSLQSQGIGELFF. Complete variable domain (other parts from reference TRBV9 and TRBJ2-2): DSGVTQTPKHLITATGQRVTLRCSPRSGDLSVYWYQQSLDQGLQFLIQYYNGEERAKGNILERFSAQQFPDLHSELNLSSLELGDSALYFCTSSLQSQGIGELFFGEGSRLTVL.

The V call is TRBV2, the J call TRBJ2-3, with D perhaps TRBD1 (5 bases). V lost 9 bases and J 4 bases, leaving 17 bases between the germline ends. The length of the CDR3 is 14 residues. The germline V gene has CDR1 SNHLY and CDR2 FYNNEI. For the CDR3, the DNA is TGTGCCAGGAAAGGGGCGGTAGGGGCAGATACGCAGTATTTT. Translating gives CARKGAVGADTQYF.

The chain joins TRBV19 to TRBJ1-5; D is unresolved. This CDR3 comprises 13 residues. Germline V CDR1 and CDR2: LNHDA, SQIVND (reference sequence). Trimming left V 5 bases short and J 7 bases short, with 12 bases between. The CDR3 here is CASSQPGWQPQHF. In nucleotides, the CDR3 is TGTGCCAGTAGTCAGCCAGGTTGGCAGCCCCAGCATTTT.

This sequence joins TRBV10-3 and TRBJ2-7, with TRBD2 as a possible D gene (6 bases). The V gene's germline CDR1 is ENHRY and CDR2 SYGVKD. The CDR3 totals 14 residues. Trimming removed 6 bases from V and 4 bases from J, with 16 bases in between. This chain's CDR3 is CAIRGDDGGYEQYF. DNA for the CDR3: TGTGCCATCAGGGGGGACGATGGGGGGTACGAGCAGTACTTC.

DNA for the CDR3: TGTGCCAGCAGTTACCTCAGGCAGGGTCCAACTGAGCAGTTCTTC. This sequence encodes CASSYLRQGPTEQFF. The chain joins TRBV6-5 to TRBJ2-1; the D gene is possibly TRBD1 (5 bases). The V end lost 2 bases, the J end lost 9 bases, and 17 bases lay between the germline ends. Germline V gives CDR1 MNHEY, CDR2 SVGAGI. The CDR3 consists of 15 residues.

The chain is built from TRBV19 and TRBJ1-1; D is unresolved. The CDR3 contains 12 residues. V lost 5 bases, J lost 7 bases, and 11 bases lay in between. Per the germline V gene, CDR1 is LNHDA and CDR2 is SQIVND (reference sequence). The DNA for the CDR3 is TGTGCCAGTAGTGGAGCGCGGAATGAAGCTTTCTTT. Translated, it gives CASSGARNEAFF.

This chain links TRBV28 with TRBJ2-7; weak D call: TRBD2 (6 bases). This CDR3 has 14 residues. V lost 5 bases and J lost 6, with 17 bases in between. In germline, CDR1 is MDHEN, CDR2 SYDVKM. The CDR3 is CASSVSGWGFEQYF. CDR3 coding DNA: TGTGCCAGCAGTGTTAGCGGATGGGGGTTCGAGCAGTACTTC.

This clone was observed a handful of times. The J gene is TRBJ1-2, the V gene TRBV6-1, with D unresolved. CDR3 length equals 12 residues. From germline, CDR1 is MNHNS and CDR2 SASEGT. Trimming removed 1 base at V and 8 bases at J, with 8 bases between. The CDR3 here is CASSEGQVGYTF. In nucleotides, the CDR3 is TGTGCCAGCAGTGAAGGCCAGGTCGGCTACACCTTC.

The V gene is TRBV7-2, the J gene TRBJ1-6; a weak D match, TRBD1 (5 bases). Germline V gives CDR1 SGHTA, CDR2 FQGNSA. This CDR3 has 14 residues. Trimming removed 2 bases at V and 7 bases at J, with 9 bases between. This CDR3 reads CASSLQGANSPLHF. The CDR3 DNA follows: TGTGCCAGCAGCTTACAGGGTGCGAATTCACCCCTCCACTTT.

The chain uses TRBV9 and TRBJ1-2, with D possibly being TRBD1 (5 bases). Germline CDR1 SGDLS, CDR2 YYNGEE. Deletions cut 0 bases from V and 0 bases from J, with 15 bases between. This CDR3 contains 17 residues. In DNA, the CDR3 is TGTGCCAGCAGCGTAGGGCAGGGATGGGTAGCTAACTATGGCTACACCTTC. It translates to CASSVGQGWVANYGYTF.

This chain links TRBV4-2 with TRBJ2-2, with TRBD2 matching 10 bases. The CDR3 sequence is 18 residues long. The germline CDR1 and CDR2 sequences are LGHNA and YNFKEQ. The ends lost 1 base at V and 2 bases at J; junction bases unmatched: 7. The CDR3 loop reads CASSQGQRGGLNTGELFF. As DNA, the CDR3 is TGTGCCAGCAGCCAAGGCCAGCGGGGGGGCCTTAACACCGGGGAGCTGTTTTTT.

This chain uses TRBV25-1 with TRBJ2-1; TRBD2 matches at 9 bases. CDR1 MGHDK and CDR2 SYGVNS come from the germline V gene. The CDR3 extends over 16 amino acids. The junction had 7 bases not matched to a gene; V was cut back by 3 bases and J by 4 bases. CDR3 region: CASSERGLAGYNEQFF. The CDR3 DNA reads as TGTGCCAGCAGTGAGCGGGGACTAGCCGGATACAATGAGCAGTTCTTC.

The rearrangement links TRBV20-1 to TRBJ1-1; no clear D. This CDR3 comprises 11 residues. Germline V CDR1 and CDR2: DFQATT, SNEGSKA (reference sequence). The V gene lost 2 bases and the J gene lost 6 bases, with 7 bases spanning the gap. The DNA for the CDR3 is TGCAGTGCTAGATGGACTGCTGAAGCTTTCTTT. Its translation: CSARWTAEAFF.

This chain joins TRBV28 and TRBJ2-1; D perhaps matches TRBD1 (5 bases). Germline values: CDR1 MDHEN, CDR2 SYDVKM. V was clipped by 7 bases and J by 2 bases, with 18 bases between them. CDR3 length: 16 amino acids. This CDR3 is CASKNRGFPTYNEQFF. CDR3 bases: TGTGCCAGCAAAAATAGGGGCTTCCCGACCTACAATGAGCAGTTCTTC.

The CDR3 DNA reads as TGTGCCAGCAGTTGGCCTTCCGGGACAGGGGGCGCCGGAGGTAATTCACCCCTCCACTTT. Its translation is CASSWPSGTGGAGGNSPLHF. The chain is built from TRBV5-4 and TRBJ1-6; 12 bases match TRBD1. This CDR3 comprises 20 residues. Germline V CDR1 and CDR2: SGHNT, YYREEE (reference sequence). Trimming cost V 5 bases and J 6 bases; bases outside gene matches: 18.